A selection of T cell receptor beta chains follows, all from one sample in a study of cytomegalovirus exposure and HLA in healthy donors. TCRdb's table, derived via immunoSEQ multiplex PCR, lists solely in-frame clones and lacks some. Its clone listing holds tens of thousands of clones. The source material was PBMCs. These receptors all stem from a male donor in good health and CMV-seronegative. The CDR3 runs from the conserved cysteine through the conserved F or W. Each record gives: D gene, V gene, clone size, J gene, CDR3 DNA, CDR3 protein. A D gene is named only where the DNA matches it firmly. The size of a clone is reported for some rows only, either as once, few or many, or as a class for expanded clones.

TRBD1	TRBV19	.	TRBJ1-5	TGTGCCAGTAGTCGAGGGACAGGGGGAAGTCAGCCCCAGCATTTT	CASSRGTGGSQPQHF
TRBD1	TRBV18	.	TRBJ1-3	TGTGCCAGCTCATTCGGGACAGGGTCCTCAGGAAACACCATATATTTT	CASSFGTGSSGNTIYF
TRBD1	TRBV27	.	TRBJ2-7	TGTGCCAGCAGTTTAAACGGACAGGGAGCCTACGAGCAGTACTTC	CASSLNGQGAYEQYF
.	TRBV7-6	.	TRBJ1-5	TGTGCCAGCAGCCATATCGCCGGACAAATCAATCAGCCCCAGCATTTT	CASSHIAGQINQPQHF
TRBD2	TRBV6-1	.	TRBJ2-7	TGTGCCAGCAGTGAAGATAGCGGGCGGTACTCCTACGAGCAGTACTTC	CASSEDSGRYSYEQYF
TRBD1	TRBV2	.	TRBJ2-5	TGTGCCATCGACTTTGGACAGGGGGAAAAAGAGACCCAGTACTTC	CAIDFGQGEKETQYF
.	TRBV29-1	.	TRBJ2-2	TGCAGCGTACTCCGGCAGGGGAACACCGGGGAGCTGTTTTTT	CSVLRQGNTGELFF
.	TRBV11-2	.	TRBJ2-7	TGTGCCAGCAGCTTACACAGACCCTACGAGCAGTACTTC	CASSLHRPYEQYF
.	TRBV19	.	TRBJ2-3	TGTGCCAGTAGTGGGGGGAGGTCGGGGACTCCGAGCACAGATACGCAGTATTTT	CASSGGRSGTPSTDTQYF
.	TRBV5-5	.	TRBJ2-1	TGTGCCAGCAGCTCTTGGGCCCGGGGGAATGAGCAGTTCTTC	CASSSWARGNEQFF
.	TRBV29-1	.	TRBJ2-7	TGCAGCGTTGGATCCTACGAGCAGTACTTC	CSVGSYEQYF
TRBD1	TRBV14	.	TRBJ2-3	TGTGCCAGCAGCCCCCCGACAGGGGTGGTAGATACGCAGTATTTT	CASSPPTGVVDTQYF
TRBD1	TRBV27	.	TRBJ2-5	TGTGCCAGCAGTTTACGAGGGGGCGTTCTGAAGCAGTACTTC	CASSLRGGVLKQYF
TRBD2	TRBV19	.	TRBJ2-7	TGTGCCAGTAGTGGACTAGCCGGGGTTAAATCCTACGAGCAGTACTTC	CASSGLAGVKSYEQYF
.	TRBV28	.	TRBJ1-2	TGTGCCAGCGTATCCTCCGGGACAATGATTGGCTACACCTTC	CASVSSGTMIGYTF
TRBD1	TRBV6-5	.	TRBJ1-6	TGTGCCAGCAGTTACACCCGGACAGGGAATTCACCCCTCCACTTT	CASSYTRTGNSPLHF
TRBD2	TRBV10-1	.	TRBJ2-7	TGCGCCAGCAGTGATCGGACTAGCGGAGGGTACGAGCAGTACTTC	CASSDRTSGGYEQYF
.	TRBV5-6	.	TRBJ1-2	TGTGCCAGCAGCTTACCCCAGGGCCATGGCTACACCTTC	CASSLPQGHGYTF
.	TRBV25-1	.	TRBJ2-5	TGTGCCAGCTCCCAGCCGCCTGACCGAGCAGGGCGCGAGACCCAGTACTTC	CASSQPPDRAGRETQYF
TRBD2	TRBV6-6	.	TRBJ2-1	TGTGCCAGCAGTGGGGTCGGGGGGAGGACCTACAATGAGCAGTTCTTC	CASSGVGGRTYNEQFF
TRBD1	TRBV19	.	TRBJ1-1	TGTGCCAGTAGTCCACAGGGGTATTTGGACACTGAAGCTTTCTTT	CASSPQGYLDTEAFF
TRBD2	TRBV5-4	.	TRBJ2-2	TGTGCCAGCAGCTTGGGAGCGGGAGCGGGCACCGGGGAGCTGTTTTTT	CASSLGAGAGTGELFF
.	TRBV18	.	TRBJ1-1	TGTGCCAGCTCATTAGGACAGAACACTGAAGCTTTCTTT	CASSLGQNTEAFF
.	TRBV6-4	.	TRBJ1-2	TGTGCCAGCAGTCTCGAGGGGGATGGGGCAGGGAGTCCCTATGGCTACACCTTC	CASSLEGDGAGSPYGYTF
TRBD1	TRBV7-8	.	TRBJ1-1	TGTGCCAGCAGCTTACGGACAGGGGCTTTAATGAACACTGAAGCTTTCTTT	CASSLRTGALMNTEAFF
.	TRBV25-1	.	TRBJ2-5	TGTGCCAGCAGTGAATCCCCAGGACAAGAGACCCAGTACTTC	CASSESPGQETQYF
.	TRBV5-4	.	TRBJ2-5	TGTGCCAGCAGCGCCGAGTACAGGGAAGAGACCCAGTACTTC	CASSAEYREETQYF
TRBD1	TRBV18	.	TRBJ2-1	TGTGCCAGCTCACGACTCGGACAGGGGGCTGGAAATGAGCAGTTCTTC	CASSRLGQGAGNEQFF
TRBD1	TRBV9	.	TRBJ1-1	TGTGCCAGCAGCGAACCGGGACAGGTGAACACTGAAGCTTTCTTT	CASSEPGQVNTEAFF
.	TRBV19	.	TRBJ2-1	TGTGCCAGTAGTCCCCAAGGGGAACCGCAGTTCTTC	CASSPQGEPQFF
TRBD2	TRBV6-5	.	TRBJ2-1	TGTGCCAGCAGTGACGGGGGGAGGCAGTTCTTC	CASSDGGRQFF
TRBD1	TRBV27	.	TRBJ2-3	TGTGCCAGCAGACCCGGGACAGCTCGTACCGATACGCAGTATTTT	CASRPGTARTDTQYF
.	TRBV5-6	.	TRBJ1-4	TGTGCCAGCAGCCCTCCGGGACTTAATGAAAAACTGTTTTTT	CASSPPGLNEKLFF
TRBD2	TRBV27	large	TRBJ2-1	TGTGCCAGCAGTACGGGACTAGCGGGAATCAATGAGCAGTTCTTC	CASSTGLAGINEQFF
TRBD1	TRBV7-2	.	TRBJ2-1	TGTGCCAGCAAAACGGGGACAGCTTACAATGAGCAGTTCTTC	CASKTGTAYNEQFF
.	TRBV27	.	TRBJ2-7	TGTGCCAGCAGGACAACTGGCGGGCCTTCCTACGAGCAGTACTTC	CASRTTGGPSYEQYF